Below are 32 T cell receptor beta chains sequenced from a single sample in a study of TIL therapy for anti-PD-1-resistant metastatic lung cancer. Sequencing used immunoSEQ v3. The protocol was immunoSEQ multiplex PCR, while the TCRdb copy is restricted to in-frame clones and leaves out a portion. This repertoire shows some 13,000 clones, roughly three fifths found once; its top ten account for roughly 9%. Noted time point: pre-treatment sample, taken before nivolumab and TIL therapy. Tumor tissue came from excised metastases, mostly pleural nodules or supraclavicular lymph nodes. Sequencing used tumor tissue, obtained at baseline. Source of these receptors: a woman between 30 and 80 years old with non-small cell lung cancer.

The J gene is TRBJ2-3, the V gene TRBV28; D uncertain. Germline V gene lookup returns CDR1 MDHEN and CDR2 SYDVKM. V lost 10 bases to trimming and J lost 0 bases, with 11 bases between them. This CDR3 has 13 amino acids. CDR3: CAIDQTSTDTQYF. The DNA of the CDR3 is TGTGCCATCGACCAAACTAGCACAGATACGCAGTATTTT. Drawing the rest from reference TRBV28 and TRBJ2-3, the complete variable domain is DVKVTQSSRYLVKRTGEKVFLECVQDMDHENMFWYRQDPGLGLRLIYFSYDVKMKEKGDIPEGYSVSREKKERFSLILESASTNQTSMYLCAIDQTSTDTQYFGPGTRLTVL.

The chain has TRBV29-1 and TRBJ2-1, with TRBD2 matching over 14 bases. There are 20 residues in the CDR3. Trimming at V came to 5 bases and at J to 4 bases, leaving 19 bases not matched to a gene. Germline assignment: CDR1 SQVTM and CDR2 ANQGSEA. CDR3 amino acids: CSVREIWTSGRPQIYNEQFF. In DNA form, the CDR3 reads TGCAGCGTTAGGGAGATTTGGACTAGCGGGAGGCCCCAGATTTACAATGAGCAGTTCTTC.

The J gene is TRBJ2-7, the V gene TRBV7-8, with D unclear. With 3 bases removed from V and 6 bases from J, the gap between germline ends came to 12 bases. CDR3 length equals 13 residues. In germline, CDR1 is SGHVS, CDR2 FQNEAQ. The CDR3 DNA is TGTGCCAGCAGCTTTATTAGAGATGCCGAGCAGTACTTC. Amino acids: CASSFIRDAEQYF.

The V and J genes are TRBV10-3 and TRBJ1-6; 7 positions match TRBD1. The CDR3 loop spans 14 amino acids. From germline, CDR1 is ENHRY and CDR2 SYGVKD. The V segment lost 4 bases and the J segment 5 bases; nucleotides outside the gene matches: 2. CDR3: CAISGDRDNSPLHF. The CDR3 nucleotides are TGTGCCATCAGTGGAGACAGGGATAATTCACCCCTCCACTTT.

The chain uses TRBV7-2 and TRBJ2-3; 9 bases match TRBD1. With 5 bases clipped from V and 2 bases from J, the junction kept 8 bases outside the gene matches. The CDR3 has 16 residues. CDR1 is SGHTA and CDR2 is FQGNSA in the germline V gene. The CDR3 loop reads CASSHRTGVITDTQYF. The CDR3 DNA reads TGTGCCAGCAGCCACAGGACAGGGGTGATCACAGATACGCAGTATTTT.

The V call is TRBV28, the J call TRBJ2-3; D unclear. V shed 7 bases and J shed 6 bases, with 11 bases lying between them. The CDR3 has 12 amino acids. Germline CDR1 is MDHEN and CDR2 is SYDVKM. Here the CDR3 DNA reads TGTGCCAGCACGAAACGTTACGATACGCAGTATTTT. Amino acids: CASTKRYDTQYF.

V usage is TRBV2 and J usage is TRBJ1-1; D not resolved. Germline CDR1 and CDR2: SNHLY and FYNNEI. V lost 7 bases and J 7 bases, leaving 16 bases between the germline ends. The CDR3 length is 13 residues. The CDR3 DNA follows: TGTGCCAGCAAAAGGGTTCCGGGCGGTGAAGCTTTCTTT. It yields the protein CASKRVPGGEAFF.

This clone qualifies as large (0.1 to 1%). This chain connects TRBV6-5 to TRBJ1-5, with TRBD1 matching over 8 bases. With V trimmed by 8 bases and J by 2 bases, 5 bases remained unmatched. The germline CDR1 and CDR2 sequences are MNHEY and SVGAGI. This CDR3 spans 14 amino acids. The CDR3 coding sequence is TGTGCCAGCCGAAGGACAGGGCGCAATCAGCCCCAGCATTTT. Its protein is CASRRTGRNQPQHF.

V usage is TRBV6-5 and J usage is TRBJ2-2; the D gene is possibly TRBD1 (5 bases). Germline V CDR1 and CDR2: MNHEY, SVGAGI. There are 14 residues in the CDR3. V lost 5 bases to trimming and J lost 1 base, with 8 bases between them. CDR3 DNA sequence: TGTGCCAGCAGTGTTACAGGGAACACCGGGGAGCTGTTTTTT. The encoded protein is CASSVTGNTGELFF.

The V and J genes are TRBV6-1 and TRBJ1-5; D is ambiguous. CDR1 and CDR2 (germline): MNHNS, SASEGT. This CDR3 region has 14 residues. V lost 4 bases and J lost 9, with 16 bases in between. The CDR3 reads CASSASDVSRPQHF. CDR3 DNA: TGTGCCAGCAGTGCTTCAGATGTCTCGAGGCCCCAGCATTTT.

This sequence joins TRBV2 and TRBJ1-2, with a weak D call TRBD1 (5 bases). Germline V CDR1 and CDR2: SNHLY, FYNNEI. The CDR3 covers 13 residues. V gave up 6 bases and J gave up 5 bases, with 13 bases separating them. CDR3 protein: CASRVGVGYGYTF. The CDR3 nucleotides read TGTGCCAGCAGAGTGGGGGTCGGATATGGCTACACCTTC.

The chain has TRBV5-1 and TRBJ2-3, with a possible D match to TRBD1 (5 bases). The germline V gene encodes CDR1 SGHRS and CDR2 YFSETQ. This CDR3 comprises 14 residues. V dropped 0 bases and J dropped 6 bases, with 11 bases sitting between them. CDR3 amino acids: CASSLEGVMDTQYF. CDR3 sequence (DNA): TGCGCCAGCAGCTTGGAAGGGGTGATGGATACGCAGTATTTT. Together with reference TRBV5-1 and TRBJ2-3, the CDR3 gives the full variable domain: KAGVTQTPRYLIKTRGQQVTLSCSPISGHRSVSWYQQTPGQGLQFLFEYFSETQRNKGNFPGRFSGRQFSNSRSEMNVSTLELGDSALYLCASSLEGVMDTQYFGPGTRLTVL.

The rearrangement joins TRBV7-2 to TRBJ1-2; D unclear. V was shortened by 5 bases and J by 0 bases, with 16 bases between the two germline ends. The V gene's germline CDR1 is SGHTA and CDR2 FQGNSA. The CDR3 sequence is 16 residues long. CDR3 region: CASSQSYQVTNYGYTF. Written as DNA, the CDR3 is TGTGCCAGCAGCCAGTCCTATCAGGTGACTAACTATGGCTACACCTTC.

The rearrangement joins TRBV18 to TRBJ2-2; D is uncertain. Trimming shortened V by 6 bases and J by 7 bases, and 12 bases separated the two germline ends. This CDR3 is built from 13 residues. Per germline, CDR1 KGHSH and CDR2 LQKENI. CDR3 sequence: CASSPTVVGELFF. As DNA, the CDR3 is TGTGCCAGCTCCCCTACTGTTGTCGGGGAGCTGTTTTTT.

V and J are TRBV28 and TRBJ1-1, with 8 bases fitting TRBD1. Germline loops: CDR1 MDHEN, CDR2 SYDVKM. This CDR3 contains 11 residues. J gave up 11 bases and V 7 bases, and 6 bases lay outside the gene matches. CDR3 residues: CASTSDRAAFF. CDR3 sequence (DNA): TGTGCCAGCACATCGGACAGGGCGGCTTTCTTT.

A few counts support this clone. The chain has TRBV19 and TRBJ2-7; D might be TRBD2 (7 bases). Trimming cost V 6 bases and J 4 bases, with 13 bases left between them. This CDR3 is 13 amino acids long. Per germline, CDR1 LNHDA and CDR2 SQIVND (reference sequence). The CDR3 spells CASSPGEGYEQYF. The CDR3 region has the DNA TGTGCCAGTAGCCCAGGGGAGGGGTACGAGCAGTACTTC.

The V call is TRBV5-6, the J call TRBJ2-3, with D possibly TRBD2 on 5 matching bases. Germline assignment: CDR1 SGHDT and CDR2 YYEEEE. V lost 3 bases to trimming and J lost 5 bases, with 19 bases between them. The CDR3 loop spans 16 amino acids. The DNA of the CDR3 is TGTGCCAGCAGCTCTCCCGGGGTGGGCGGTCAAGATACGCAGTATTTT. It codes for CASSSPGVGGQDTQYF.

This clone was counted between two and nine times. The CDR3 loop is CASSPLQAGGPKNIQYF. CDR3 nucleotides: TGTGCCAGCTCACCTTTGCAGGCTGGGGGACCAAAAAACATTCAGTACTTC. The J gene is TRBJ2-4, the V gene TRBV18, with D perhaps assigned TRBD1 or TRBD2 (5 bases each). V lost 3 bases and J 4 bases, leaving 19 bases between the germline ends. This CDR3 contains 17 residues. CDR1 is KGHSH, CDR2 LQKENI, per germline.

Only one count was recorded for this clone. The chain carries TRBV30 and TRBJ1-1, with D possibly being TRBD1 (6 bases). This CDR3 is 15 amino acids long. The V gene lost 1 base and the J gene lost 0 bases, with 12 bases spanning the gap. Germline CDR1 reads GTSNPN; CDR2 reads SVGIG (reference sequence). The CDR3 nucleotides read TGTGCCTGGAGTGGCCAGGGGAGGGTGAACACTGAAGCTTTCTTT. Encoded protein: CAWSGQGRVNTEAFF.

The chain links TRBV2 to TRBJ2-1, with D hard to call. Germline V gene sequence: CDR1 SNHLY, CDR2 FYNNEI. The CDR3 consists of 12 residues. V lost 7 bases and J 5 bases, leaving 9 bases between the germline ends. CDR3 sequence (DNA): TGTGCCAGCACGCAGTCCGACAATGAGCAGTTCTTC. The encoded protein is CASTQSDNEQFF.

This clone was detected only once. The chain links TRBV7-2 to TRBJ1-5, with a tentative D call TRBD1 (6 bases). The CDR3 runs 14 residues. Germline assignment: CDR1 SGHTA and CDR2 FQGNSA. The V end lost 3 bases, the J end lost 6 bases, and 12 bases lay between the germline ends. The DNA of the CDR3 is TGTGCCAGCAGCTTTGGGCAGGGGATTCAGCCCCAGCATTTT. Its protein is CASSFGQGIQPQHF.

The chain links TRBV30 to TRBJ2-6; D may match TRBD1 or TRBD2 (6 bases each). Germline V lookup: CDR1 GTSNPN, CDR2 SVGIG (reference sequence). The CDR3 consists of 17 residues. Trimming took off 8 bases at V and 2 bases at J, with 22 bases between the two ends. The CDR3 loop reads CAGRVWGAPTGANVLTF. CDR3 bases: TGTGCCGGAAGGGTCTGGGGGGCTCCTACTGGGGCCAACGTCCTGACTTTC. Looking up the rest from reference TRBV30 and TRBJ2-6 gives the full variable domain: SQTIHQWPATLVQPVGSPLSLECTVEGTSNPNLYWYRQAAGRGLQLLFYSVGIGQISSEVPQNLSASRPQDRQFILSSKKLLLSDSGFYLCAGRVWGAPTGANVLTFGAGSRLTVL.

J is TRBJ1-1 and V is TRBV19, with TRBD1 matching over 7 bases. The CDR3 spans 15 residues. V shed 5 bases and J 2 bases; nucleotides not matched to a gene: 8. In germline, CDR1 is LNHDA, CDR2 SQIVND (reference sequence). The DNA of the CDR3 is TGTGCCAGTAGTTGGCCCGGACAGGTAAACACTGAAGCTTTCTTT. This sequence encodes CASSWPGQVNTEAFF.

The rearrangement uses TRBV28 and TRBJ1-3; no clear D gene. The germline V and J ends were trimmed by 6 bases and 5 bases, with 11 bases remaining between them. The CDR3 sequence is 13 residues long. Germline CDR1 reads MDHEN; CDR2 reads SYDVKM. CDR3 region: CASRDVTRNTIYF. Here the CDR3 DNA reads TGTGCCAGCAGGGACGTCACGAGAAACACCATATATTTT.

The V gene is TRBV2, the J gene TRBJ2-1, with 13 bases fitting TRBD2. V trimming: 7 bases; J trimming: 8 bases; junction bases outside the gene matches: 8. Germline assignment: CDR1 SNHLY and CDR2 FYNNEI. The CDR3 is made up of 15 amino acids. The DNA of the CDR3 is TGTGCCAGCACTCTTACTAGCGGGAGGGCCGATGAGCAGTTCTTC. Translated, it gives CASTLTSGRADEQFF.

The chain links TRBV7-2 to TRBJ2-5; D is unclear. This CDR3 contains 14 residues. V dropped 3 bases and J dropped 5 bases, with 13 bases sitting between them. Germline V CDR1 and CDR2: SGHTA, FQGNSA. The CDR3 DNA follows: TGTGCCAGCAGCTTTCGAGAGGCACTCGAGACCCAGTACTTC. This gives the protein CASSFREALETQYF.

The rearrangement links TRBV5-1 to TRBJ1-2; 7 nucleotides match TRBD1. The CDR3 spans 15 residues. V shed 4 bases, J shed 6 bases, and the junction held 12 bases outside the gene matches. Germline lookup yields CDR1 SGHRS and CDR2 YFSETQ. The CDR3 DNA follows: TGCGCCAGCAGCAGAGTAGGGACAGCGGACGATGGCTACACCTTC. It specifies CASSRVGTADDGYTF. Drawing the rest from reference TRBV5-1 and TRBJ1-2, the complete variable domain is KAGVTQTPRYLIKTRGQQVTLSCSPISGHRSVSWYQQTPGQGLQFLFEYFSETQRNKGNFPGRFSGRQFSNSRSEMNVSTLELGDSALYLCASSRVGTADDGYTFGSGTRLTVV.

This clone was seen a few times. The chain employs TRBV27 and TRBJ1-2; maybe TRBD1 (5 bases). Trimming took 5 bases from V and 8 from J, leaving 18 bases between them. The CDR3 spans 14 residues. Per germline, CDR1 MNHEY and CDR2 SMNVEV (reference sequence). CDR3 coding DNA: TGTGCCAGCAGTCTCAACATGGGGGATGGAGGCTACACCTTC. Its translation: CASSLNMGDGGYTF.

The genes are TRBV5-1 and TRBJ2-5; 11 positions match TRBD2. CDR3 length: 16 residues. V shed 0 bases and J 1 base; nucleotides not matched to a gene: 2. Germline V CDR1 and CDR2: SGHRS, YFSETQ. CDR3 DNA sequence: TGCGCCAGCAGCTTGGGGGGACTAGCGGTCCAAGAGACCCAGTACTTC. Translating it yields CASSLGGLAVQETQYF.

The V call is TRBV6-5, the J call TRBJ2-3, with D possibly matching TRBD2 (6 bases). CDR1 MNHEY and CDR2 SVGAGI come from the germline V gene. With 6 bases removed from V and 7 bases from J, the gap between germline ends came to 17 bases. The length of the CDR3 is 14 residues. Here the CDR3 DNA reads TGTGCCAGCAGCGGGACTGGAGATGGAAATACGCAGTATTTT. It translates to CASSGTGDGNTQYF.

In its sample, this clone was seen a few times. Within the sample, other DNA sequences also encode this same CDR3. This rearrangement joins TRBV14 to TRBJ1-1; D is unresolved. Trimming left V 1 base short and J 1 base short, with 4 bases between. The V gene's germline CDR1 is SGHDN and CDR2 FVKESK. The CDR3 has 13 amino acids. The CDR3 protein is CASSQGWNTEAFF. CDR3 in DNA: TGTGCCAGCAGCCAAGGATGGAACACTGAAGCTTTCTTT.

The V gene is TRBV27, the J gene TRBJ2-2; no firm D call. The CDR3 contains 12 residues. The germline V gene has CDR1 MNHEY and CDR2 SMNVEV (reference sequence). V was trimmed by 5 bases and J by 4 bases, leaving 5 bases between them. The CDR3: CASSPSTGELFF. In DNA, the CDR3 is TGTGCCAGCAGTCCAAGCACCGGGGAGCTGTTTTTT.